This T cell receptor beta chain was identified during a study of cytomegalovirus exposure and HLA in healthy donors. The CDR3 totals 12 residues. V lost 0 bases, J lost 2 bases, and 4 bases lay in between. CDR1 is GTSNPN and CDR2 is SVGIG in the germline V gene (reference sequence). PCR was performed using 60 Vbeta and 13 Jbeta primers. This table comes from immunoSEQ multiplex PCR, and its TCRdb copy is limited to in-frame clones, with some not included. The sample lists approximately 100,000 clones; about 80% were seen once. The specimen was PBMCs. The receptor's source is a woman aged 40 to 50 in good health and CMV-seropositive. The V gene is TRBV30, the J gene TRBJ2-5; D is uncertain. The CDR3: CAWSVQQETQYF. The CDR3 DNA sequence: TGTGCCTGGAGTGTACAGCAAGAGACCCAGTACTTC.